Shown below are 23 T cell receptor beta chains from a single sample sequenced in a study of T-cell memory formation after mild COVID-19. From the 5' RACE reads, TCRdb called clonotypes with MiXCR, one entry per CDR3 protein. The data show 170,000 or so distinct CDR3 sequences, roughly 31% seen once. The sequenced sample consisted of PBMCs or a T cell subset sorted from them (not recorded which). The receptor source for this set is an adult woman who had mild COVID-19 (a few samples of this study predate the infection). Cell type and time point are not known.

The rearrangement joins TRBV20-1 to TRBJ2-3; 9 bases line up with TRBD1. This CDR3 has 17 amino acids. Germline V gene lookup returns CDR1 DFQATT and CDR2 SNEGSKA (reference sequence). Trimming at V came to 6 bases and at J to 3 bases, leaving 16 bases not matched to a gene. The CDR3 bases are TGCAGTGCCCCGGGGACAGGGAGGACGGGTCGGACAGATACGCAGTATTTT. This gives the protein CSAPGTGRTGRTDTQYF.

This clonotype was seen only a few times. V gene TRBV5-6 combines with J gene TRBJ2-7; 8 positions match TRBD1. V was clipped by 0 bases and J by 3 bases; unmatched bases: 11. In germline, CDR1 is SGHDT, CDR2 YYEEEE. This CDR3 is built from 17 residues. CDR3 nucleotide sequence: TGTGCCAGCAGCTTGGCGGGCCAGGGGGCTTCGGACTACGAGCAGTACTTC. Translating gives CASSLAGQGASDYEQYF. Complete variable domain (other parts from reference TRBV5-6 and TRBJ2-7): DAGVTQSPTHLIKTRGQQVTLRCSPKSGHDTVSWYQQALGQGPQFIFQYYEEEERQRGNFPDRFSGHQFPNYSSELNVNALLLGDSALYLCASSLAGQGASDYEQYFGPGTRLTVT.

The CDR3 loop reads CASSPDRVGNEQFF. The CDR3 DNA is TGTGCCAGCTCACCGGACAGGGTGGGCAATGAGCAGTTCTTC. The rearrangement uses TRBV18 and TRBJ2-1; TRBD1 aligns across 8 bases. Germline V gene sequence: CDR1 KGHSH, CDR2 LQKENI. The CDR3 runs 14 residues. V lost 3 bases to trimming and J lost 6 bases; unmatched junction nucleotides: 4.

The chain carries TRBV20-1 and TRBJ1-2; D is undetermined. In germline, CDR1 is DFQATT, CDR2 SNEGSKA (reference sequence). The CDR3 sequence is 8 residues long. The CDR3 nucleotides read TGCAGCTCAGCCGGCTACACCTTC. As protein: CSSAGYTF.

This clonotype was recorded a few times. CDR3 protein: CATSRVQGLGDTEAFF. CDR3 sequence (DNA): TGTGCCACCAGCAGAGTACAAGGACTGGGGGACACTGAAGCTTTCTTT. The chain combines TRBV15 with TRBJ1-1; tentatively, D is TRBD1 (5 bases). CDR3 length: 16 amino acids. V was shortened by 1 base and J by 3 bases, with 15 bases between the two germline ends. Per germline, CDR1 LNHNV and CDR2 YYDKDF (reference sequence).

CDR3 region: CASRDRGTGELFF. The CDR3 DNA sequence: TGTGCCAGTAGGGACAGGGGAACCGGGGAGCTGTTTTTT. The genes are TRBV7-3 and TRBJ2-2; the match to TRBD1 covers 10 bases. Germline V CDR1 and CDR2: SGHTA, FQGTGA. Trimming cost V 9 bases and J 5 bases; bases outside gene matches: 3. The CDR3 contains 13 residues.

This chain joins TRBV7-9 and TRBJ1-2, with D possibly being TRBD1 (6 bases). This CDR3 comprises 14 residues. Germline-derived CDR1 and CDR2 are SEHNR and FQNEAQ (reference sequence). Trimming removed 3 bases at V and 5 bases at J, with 13 bases between. The CDR3 sequence is CASSLQGGPYGYTF. The DNA for the CDR3 is TGTGCCAGCAGCTTGCAAGGGGGTCCTTATGGCTACACCTTC.

This clonotype turned up a few times. This chain links TRBV28 with TRBJ2-4; D is tentatively TRBD1 or TRBD2 (5 bases each). There are 14 residues in the CDR3. Looked up from germline, CDR1 is MDHEN and CDR2 is SYDVKM. V gave up 2 bases and J gave up 5 bases, with 10 bases separating them. This CDR3 reads CASSLGGVQNIQYF. DNA of the CDR3: TGTGCCAGCAGTTTAGGGGGAGTCCAAAACATTCAGTACTTC.

The chain has TRBV7-2 and TRBJ2-1; D tentatively reads TRBD1 or TRBD2 (5 bases each). The ends were cut back, 5 bases at V and 0 bases at J, with 14 bases in the middle. The germline CDR1 and CDR2 sequences are SGHTA and FQGNSA. The CDR3 contains 16 residues. This CDR3 is CASSDQARGSYNEQFF. The DNA of the CDR3 is TGTGCCAGCAGCGACCAAGCGAGGGGCTCCTACAATGAGCAGTTCTTC. Supplemented by reference TRBV7-2 and TRBJ2-1, the full variable domain reads GAGVSQSPSNKVTEKGKDVELRCDPISGHTALYWYRQSLGQGLEFLIYFQGNSAPDKSGLPSDRFSAERTGGSVSTLTIQRTQQEDSAVYLCASSDQARGSYNEQFFGPGTRLTVL.

This clonotype appeared a few times. The chain joins TRBV7-2 to TRBJ2-1; a weak D match, TRBD2 (5 bases). The germline CDR1 and CDR2 sequences are SGHTA and FQGNSA. CDR3 length: 16 residues. V lost 4 bases to trimming and J lost 8 bases, with 21 bases between them. The CDR3 loop is CASSSRAQSPIYEQFF. CDR3 DNA: TGTGCCAGCAGCTCGCGGGCCCAGAGCCCCATTTATGAGCAGTTCTTC.

This chain joins TRBV21-1 and TRBJ2-1; the D call in the table, TRBD1, was not verified against the DNA. TRBV21-1 is listed as a pseudogene. This CDR3 has 17 residues. The chain's CDR3 is CASSNLVMAGGYNEQFF. CDR3 bases: TGTGCCAGCAGCAACTTAGTCATGGCAGGGGGCTACAATGAGCAGTTCTTC.

This sequence joins TRBV12-3 or TRBV12-4 and TRBJ2-7; D is possibly TRBD2 (5 bases). V was trimmed by 1 base and J by 2 bases, leaving 9 bases between them. The CDR3 runs 14 residues. The DNA of the CDR3 is TGTGCCAGCAGTTTAGAGGACGGGGCCTACGAGCAGTACTTC. It codes for CASSLEDGAYEQYF.

The J gene is TRBJ2-1, the V gene TRBV19, with 8 bases identical to TRBD2. Trimming took 2 bases from V and 4 from J; bases not matched to a gene: 4. Germline V gene sequence: CDR1 LNHDA, CDR2 SQIVND (reference sequence). CDR3 length: 15 residues. CDR3 nucleotide sequence: TGTGCCAGTAGTATATATAGCGGGATTTACAATGAGCAGTTCTTC. Translated: CASSIYSGIYNEQFF. Based on the CDR3 plus reference TRBV19 and TRBJ2-1, the full variable domain is DGGITQSPKYLFRKEGQNVTLSCEQNLNHDAMYWYRQDPGQGLRLIYYSQIVNDFQKGDIAEGYSVSREKKESFPLTVTSAQKNPTAFYLCASSIYSGIYNEQFFGPGTRLTVL.

This clonotype was observed many times. The chain carries TRBV10-2 and TRBJ2-3; no definite D call. This CDR3 contains 12 residues. Trimming pared 4 bases from V and 5 bases from J, leaving 7 bases between. Germline V CDR1 and CDR2: WSHSY, SAAADI. The CDR3 DNA follows: TGCGCCAGCAGTGTAAAGGTAGATACGCAGTATTTT. It specifies CASSVKVDTQYF.

The chain carries TRBV29-1 and TRBJ2-7; no clear D gene. Trimming shortened V by 2 bases and J by 6 bases, and 5 bases separated the two germline ends. CDR1 is SQVTM, CDR2 ANQGSEA, per germline. The CDR3 length is 10 residues. CDR3 bases: TGCAGCGTTGAATCGGGCGAGCAGTACTTC. This encodes CSVESGEQYF.

This clonotype has a handful of counts. The chain has TRBV10-3 and TRBJ2-1; 7 bases align to TRBD1. In germline, CDR1 is ENHRY, CDR2 SYGVKD. CDR3 size: 15 residues. V lost 3 bases, J lost 8 bases, and 10 bases stayed unmatched. CDR3 in DNA: TGTGCCATCAGTGACCCCGACAGGGTGGGAGATGAGCAGTTCTTC. Amino acids: CAISDPDRVGDEQFF.

The chain combines TRBV7-9 with TRBJ2-5; perhaps TRBD1 as D (7 bases). The CDR3 sequence is 16 residues long. Germline V gene data show CDR1 as SEHNR and CDR2 as FQNEAQ (reference sequence). The V end was cut by 6 bases, the J end by 5 bases, with 22 bases between. CDR3 sequence reads: CASSRSVGGAGETQYF. The CDR3 DNA follows: TGTGCCAGCAGTCGAAGCGTAGGGGGCGCGGGGGAGACCCAGTACTTC.

This clonotype has more than one count but fewer than ten. The V call is TRBV30, the J call TRBJ2-6, with 9 bases fitting TRBD1. Germline CDR1 GTSNPN, CDR2 SVGIG (reference sequence). The CDR3 runs to 18 residues. The J segment lost 0 bases and the V segment lost 4 bases, leaving 10 bases of the junction unmatched. The CDR3 DNA is TGTGCCTGGAAGTTCGGGACAGGGTCCTCCTCTGGGGCCAACGTCCTGACTTTC. Protein sequence: CAWKFGTGSSSGANVLTF. The complete variable domain, with remaining parts taken from reference TRBV30 and TRBJ2-6, reads SQTIHQWPATLVQPVGSPLSLECTVEGTSNPNLYWYRQAAGRGLQLLFYSVGIGQISSEVPQNLSASRPQDRQFILSSKKLLLSDSGFYLCAWKFGTGSSSGANVLTFGAGSRLTVL.

This clonotype was observed a few times. The J gene is TRBJ2-2, the V gene TRBV12-3 or TRBV12-4; D possibly corresponds to TRBD2 (5 bases). The CDR3 covers 14 residues. V was cut by 5 bases and J by 6 bases, with 13 bases left in between. The CDR3 spells CASSPGPSSGELFF. CDR3 nucleotides: TGTGCCAGCAGTCCTGGCCCTAGCTCCGGGGAGCTGTTTTTT.

The chain carries TRBV3-1 and TRBJ2-7; no reliable D call. V lost 3 bases and J lost 0, with 3 bases in between. Germline CDR1 LGHDT, CDR2 YNNKEL (reference sequence). The CDR3 contains 12 residues. CDR3 coding DNA: TGTGCCAGCAGCCATTACTCCTACGAGCAGTACTTC. Translation: CASSHYSYEQYF.

The V call is TRBV7-2, the J call TRBJ2-1; D may be TRBD2 (8 bases). CDR3 length: 15 amino acids. Trimming pared 5 bases from V and 5 bases from J, leaving 16 bases between. Looked up from germline, CDR1 is SGHTA and CDR2 is FQGNSA. The chain's CDR3 is CASSRREGADNEQFF. The CDR3 nucleotides are TGTGCCAGCAGCCGTCGGGAGGGGGCCGACAATGAGCAGTTCTTC.

The chain joins TRBV12-3 or TRBV12-4 to TRBJ1-4; the D is unclear. V was cut by 3 bases and J by 3 bases, with 23 bases left in between. This CDR3 has 19 amino acids. The CDR3 loop is CASSFKGRVTGEANEKLFF. The CDR3 DNA is TGTGCCAGCAGTTTCAAGGGCCGGGTAACCGGGGAGGCTAATGAAAAACTGTTTTTT.

The chain couples TRBV4-3 to TRBJ2-7; D may be TRBD1 (6 bases). Germline V gives CDR1 LGHNA, CDR2 YSLEER. V gave up 1 base and J gave up 3 bases, with 13 bases separating them. CDR3 length: 15 amino acids. The CDR3 bases are TGCGCCAGCAGCCAAGTACCCCAGGGGATCTACGAGCAGTACTTC. Translating gives CASSQVPQGIYEQYF.